The entry that follows covers one TCR beta chain sequence. This specimen belongs to a study of blood T cell repertoires in COVID-19. Generated by immunoSEQ multiplex PCR, the TCRdb table keeps only in-frame clones and is missing some. The data show roughly 220,000 clones, roughly 81% seen once. This CDR3 has 15 residues. Germline V gene lookup returns CDR1 SGHRS and CDR2 YFSETQ. Trimming took off 0 bases at V and 3 bases at J, with 11 bases between the two ends. This chain connects TRBV5-1 to TRBJ2-3; D not certain. The receptor's source is a man in his fifties or sixties who had recovered from COVID-19. Sequencing input: peripheral blood. CDR3 DNA sequence: TGCGCCAGCAGCTTGGCTCCAGGAAGTACAGATACGCAGTATTTT. This codes for CASSLAPGSTDTQYF.